This TCR beta chain was captured in a study of shared clonotypes between healthy human individuals. Assay: immunoSEQ multiplex PCR; the TCRdb copy retains only in-frame clones and omits some. The sample carries over a million clones, roughly 74% recorded once. The CDR3 spans 15 residues. Trimming shortened V by 4 bases and J by 2 bases, and 15 bases separated the two germline ends. Germline V CDR1 and CDR2: SGHRS, YFSETQ. This rearrangement joins TRBV5-1 to TRBJ1-2; D gene unclear. The TCR sequence derives from a man aged 18 to 29 in good health. Some clones in this sample may be carry-over from other donors' samples. Sequences were obtained from memory CD4+ T cells from PBMCs. The subset was: CD45RA-negative fraction. CDR3 loop: CASSPFLDGNYGYTF. The CDR3 coding sequence is TGCGCCAGCAGCCCTTTTCTCGACGGAAACTATGGCTACACCTTC.